The 13 T cell receptor beta chains given below trace back to one sample, sequenced in a study of blood T cell repertoires in COVID-19. Produced via immunoSEQ multiplex PCR; TCRdb's table is partial and in-frame only. Of about 130,000 clones in the sample, more than 80% were seen once. Specimen: peripheral blood. The origin of the receptors is a human donor in a cohort sampled during active COVID-19.

The chain recombines TRBV18 with TRBJ2-1; no reliable D call. Trimming stripped 1 base from V and 3 bases from J, with 7 bases between. The germline V gene encodes CDR1 KGHSH and CDR2 LQKENI. The CDR3 consists of 14 residues. The CDR3 nucleotides are TGTGCCAGCTCACCACTGGCGGACTACAATGAGCAGTTCTTC. This translates into CASSPLADYNEQFF.

The chain employs TRBV9 and TRBJ1-2; 9 nucleotides align to TRBD1. This CDR3 region has 16 residues. Trimming took 4 bases from V and 4 from J; bases not matched to a gene: 11. The germline gives CDR1 SGDLS, CDR2 YYNGEE. In nucleotides, the CDR3 is TGTGCCAGCAGCCCGGGGACAGGGTTTAATCCCTATGGCTACACCTTC. Encoded protein: CASSPGTGFNPYGYTF. The whole variable domain, remainder taken from reference TRBV9 and TRBJ1-2, is DSGVTQTPKHLITATGQRVTLRCSPRSGDLSVYWYQQSLDQGLQFLIQYYNGEERAKGNILERFSAQQFPDLHSELNLSSLELGDSALYFCASSPGTGFNPYGYTFGSGTRLTVV.

The V gene is TRBV30, the J gene TRBJ1-4, with TRBD1 as a possible D gene (5 bases). The V and J ends lost 7 bases and 10 bases respectively, with 10 bases between them. Germline V gene data show CDR1 as GTSNPN and CDR2 as SVGIG (reference sequence). This CDR3 is 10 amino acids long. The CDR3 sequence: CAFWGGKLFF. The CDR3 DNA reads as TGTGCCTTTTGGGGGGGAAAACTGTTTTTT.

The V call is TRBV7-9, the J call TRBJ1-1, with a possible D match to TRBD1 (5 bases). Trimming shortened V by 4 bases and J by 6 bases, and 12 bases separated the two germline ends. This CDR3 has 13 amino acids. Germline V gene sequence: CDR1 SEHNR, CDR2 FQNEAQ (reference sequence). The CDR3 DNA reads TGTGCCAGCAGCTCGAGGACATACTCTGAAGCTTTCTTT. It is translated as CASSSRTYSEAFF.

About this clone: The sample carries other DNA sequences with the same CDR3. The chain uses TRBV5-1 and TRBJ2-2; 8 positions agree with TRBD2. Germline CDR1 SGHRS, CDR2 YFSETQ. The junction had 2 bases not matched to a gene; V was cut back by 3 bases and J by 1 base. This CDR3 contains 15 residues. The CDR3, as DNA: TGCGCCAGCAGCTCTAGCGGGCGGAACACCGGGGAGCTGTTTTTT. Its protein is CASSSSGRNTGELFF.

The rearrangement joins TRBV3-1 (or the pseudogene TRBV3-2) to TRBJ2-5; D call uncertain. CDR1 and CDR2 from the germline V gene are LGHDT and YNNKEL (reference sequence). Between the trimmed V and J ends, which lost 3 bases and 2 bases, there was a span of 10 bases. The CDR3 length is 14 residues. Written as DNA, the CDR3 is TGTGCCAGCAGCCAGGAGAGGATGCAAGAGACCCAGTACTTC. Residues: CASSQERMQETQYF.

The V and J genes are TRBV5-1 and TRBJ2-1, with 9 bases fitting TRBD2. The CDR3 runs to 16 residues. The J segment lost 8 bases and the V segment lost 6 bases, leaving 15 bases of the junction unmatched. Per germline, CDR1 SGHRS and CDR2 YFSETQ. The CDR3 here is CASTPKGGGAFYEQFF. In nucleotides, the CDR3 is TGCGCCAGCACCCCGAAGGGCGGGGGGGCCTTTTATGAGCAGTTCTTC.

This chain uses TRBV6-5 with TRBJ1-3, with a possible D match to TRBD1 (6 bases). CDR1 is MNHEY and CDR2 is SVGAGI in the germline V gene. V lost 6 bases, J lost 0 bases, and 12 bases lay in between. This CDR3 comprises 15 residues. Here the CDR3 DNA reads TGTGCCAGCAGGAAAAGGGACATCTCTGGAAACACCATATATTTT. The encoded protein is CASRKRDISGNTIYF.

The chain carries TRBV10-3 and TRBJ2-3, with 10 bases identical to TRBD2. The germline V gene encodes CDR1 ENHRY and CDR2 SYGVKD. J lost 3 bases, V lost 7 bases, and 4 bases had no gene match. The CDR3 loop spans 14 amino acids. The CDR3 protein is CAITRTSGTDTQYF. The CDR3 coding sequence is TGTGCCATCACCCGGACTAGCGGAACAGATACGCAGTATTTT.

Comment on this clone: The same CDR3 can be traced to other DNA sequences in this sample. The V gene is TRBV19, the J gene TRBJ2-3, with 7 positions matching TRBD2. Germline V lookup: CDR1 LNHDA, CDR2 SQIVND (reference sequence). Trimming took 11 bases from V and 4 from J; bases not matched to a gene: 6. The CDR3 consists of 12 residues. CDR3 bases: TGTGCCTCGGGAGCGGGACCAGATACGCAGTATTTT. Protein sequence: CASGAGPDTQYF.

The CDR3 nucleotides are TGTGCCAGCAACCCAGGGGCATGGAATCAGCCCCAGCATTTT. Translation gives CASNPGAWNQPQHF. The chain has TRBV6-2 or TRBV6-3 and TRBJ1-5; D is possibly TRBD1 (6 bases). The ends were cut back, 7 bases at V and 4 bases at J, with 14 bases in the middle. This CDR3 has 14 amino acids. Germline assignment: CDR1 MNHEY and CDR2 SVGEGT.

The chain uses TRBV9 and TRBJ2-1, with 9 positions matching TRBD2. V trimming: 4 bases; J trimming: 2 bases; junction bases outside the gene matches: 4. The CDR3 spans 15 residues. CDR1 and CDR2 (germline): SGDLS, YYNGEE. The CDR3 protein is CASSPTSGPYNEQFF. Written as DNA, the CDR3 is TGTGCCAGCAGCCCAACTAGCGGGCCCTACAATGAGCAGTTCTTC.

The sample holds a few counts of this clone. The chain links TRBV30 to TRBJ2-3; 8 positions agree with TRBD2. The CDR3 totals 15 residues. CDR1 and CDR2 from the germline V gene are GTSNPN and SVGIG (reference sequence). V dropped 2 bases and J dropped 4; count of bases not matched to a gene: 8. CDR3 nucleotide sequence: TGTGCCTGGAGTACACGGGGGGGGCTGTCAGATACGCAGTATTTT. Its protein is CAWSTRGGLSDTQYF.